These T cell receptor beta chains were read from a single sample in a study of neurological immune-mediated disorders. TCRdb analysed the 5' RACE reads with MiXCR anew, one entry per CDR3 protein. The sample yields roughly 80,000 distinct CDR3 sequences, 5% to 6% seen once. Sequences were obtained from PBMCs. The receptors shown here come from a woman aged 60-70 years with multiple sclerosis. Both conserved end residues are part of each CDR3. D genes are given only for firm matches. The size entry is marked missing in some rows and otherwise reads once, few, many or a size class.

D,size,length,V,J,CDR3,DNA
TRBD2,many,16,TRBV5-6,TRBJ2-2,CASSLAGGANTGELFF,TGTGCCAGCAGCTTGGCCGGGGGGGCGAACACCGGGGAGCTGTTTTTT
NA,many,14,TRBV27,TRBJ2-1,CASSLGPNYNEQFF,TGTGCCAGCAGTTTAGGGCCTAACTACAATGAGCAGTTCTTC
TRBD2,many,15,TRBV5-1,TRBJ2-7,CASSLVGSGGYEQYF,TGCGCCAGCAGCTTGGTAGGTAGCGGGGGATACGAGCAGTACTTC
TRBD1,many,19,TRBV7-2,TRBJ1-5,CASRRYSGQGAGGNQPQHF,TGTGCCAGCAGGCGGTACTCGGGACAGGGGGCGGGGGGCAATCAGCCCCAGCATTTT
TRBD1,NA,13,TRBV20-1,TRBJ2-7,CSARGGQGYEQYF,TGCAGTGCTAGAGGGGGACAGGGCTACGAGCAGTACTTC
NA,many,16,TRBV7-9,TRBJ2-5,CASSLTGSAEGETQYF,TGTGCCAGCAGCTTGACGGGATCCGCCGAAGGAGAGACCCAGTACTTC
NA,many,12,TRBV10-2,TRBJ1-2,CASGGTGRGYTF,TGCGCCAGCGGGGGGACGGGACGTGGCTACACCTTC
TRBD1,few,15,TRBV20-1,TRBJ1-5,CSARDLGQGAPPQHF,TGCAGTGCTAGAGATCTGGGACAGGGTGCGCCGCCCCAGCATTTT
TRBD2,few,18,TRBV5-1,TRBJ2-1,CASSSKTSGETSYNEQFF,TGCGCCAGCAGCTCGAAGACTAGCGGGGAAACCTCCTACAATGAGCAGTTCTTC
TRBD1,many,14,TRBV6-2/TRBV6-3,TRBJ2-7,CASSYPGQTYEQYF,TGTGCCAGCAGCTACCCGGGACAGACCTACGAGCAGTACTTC
TRBD2,many,16,TRBV24-1,TRBJ2-5,CATSDASGHYQETQYF,TGTGCCACCAGTGATGCTAGCGGTCATTACCAAGAGACCCAGTACTTC
TRBD1,many,11,TRBV6-2/TRBV6-3,TRBJ1-1,CASSRTGEAFF,TGTGCCAGCAGTAGAACAGGGGAGGCTTTCTTT
NA,many,12,TRBV7-2,TRBJ1-1,CASSLVNTEAFF,TGTGCCAGCAGCTTAGTGAACACTGAAGCTTTCTTT
TRBD2,many,14,TRBV7-2,TRBJ2-3,CASSPGSGGGTQYF,TGTGCCAGCAGCCCCGGTAGCGGGGGTGGTACGCAGTATTTT
NA,many,15,TRBV10-1,TRBJ2-3,CASRLTAHPADTQYF,TGCGCCAGCAGACTGACAGCCCACCCCGCAGATACGCAGTATTTT
TRBD1,many,16,TRBV5-1,TRBJ1-2,CASSSTGQGSGYGYTF,TGCGCCAGCAGCTCCACTGGACAGGGGTCCGGCTATGGCTACACCTTC
TRBD1,many,15,TRBV5-1,TRBJ2-7,CASSLEATGNYEQYF,TGCGCCAGCAGCTTGGAGGCGACAGGGAACTACGAGCAGTACTTC